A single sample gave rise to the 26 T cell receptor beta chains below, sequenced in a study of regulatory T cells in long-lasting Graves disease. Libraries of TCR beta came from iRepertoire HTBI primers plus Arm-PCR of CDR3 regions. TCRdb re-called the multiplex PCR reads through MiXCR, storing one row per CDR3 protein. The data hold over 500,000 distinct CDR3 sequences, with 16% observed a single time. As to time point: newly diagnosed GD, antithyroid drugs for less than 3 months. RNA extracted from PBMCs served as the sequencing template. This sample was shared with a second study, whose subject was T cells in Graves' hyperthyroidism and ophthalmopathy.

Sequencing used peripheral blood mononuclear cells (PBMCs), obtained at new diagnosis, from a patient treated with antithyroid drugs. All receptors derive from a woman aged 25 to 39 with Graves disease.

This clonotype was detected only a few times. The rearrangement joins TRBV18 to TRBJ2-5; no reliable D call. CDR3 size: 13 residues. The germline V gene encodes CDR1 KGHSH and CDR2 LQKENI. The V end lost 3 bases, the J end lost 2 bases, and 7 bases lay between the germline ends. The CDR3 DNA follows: TGTGCCAGCTCACCGTACGGGCAAGAGACCCAGTACTTC. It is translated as CASSPYGQETQYF.

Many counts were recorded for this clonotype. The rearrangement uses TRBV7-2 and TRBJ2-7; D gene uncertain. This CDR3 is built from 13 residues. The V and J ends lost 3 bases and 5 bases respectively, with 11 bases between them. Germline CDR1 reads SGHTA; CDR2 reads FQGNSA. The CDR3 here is CASSLSRLHEQYF. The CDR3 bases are TGTGCCAGCAGCTTGTCCAGGCTCCACGAGCAGTACTTC. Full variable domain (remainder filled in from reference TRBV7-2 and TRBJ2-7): GAGVSQSPSNKVTEKGKDVELRCDPISGHTALYWYRQSLGQGLEFLIYFQGNSAPDKSGLPSDRFSAERTGGSVSTLTIQRTQQEDSAVYLCASSLSRLHEQYFGPGTRLTVT.

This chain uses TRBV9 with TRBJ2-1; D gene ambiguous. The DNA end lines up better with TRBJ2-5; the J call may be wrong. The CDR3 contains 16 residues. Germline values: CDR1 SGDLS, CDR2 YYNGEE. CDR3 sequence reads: CASSVGGVGQQETQYF. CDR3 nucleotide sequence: TGTGCCAGCAGCGTAGGAGGCGTTGGGCAGCAAGAGACCCAGTACTTC.

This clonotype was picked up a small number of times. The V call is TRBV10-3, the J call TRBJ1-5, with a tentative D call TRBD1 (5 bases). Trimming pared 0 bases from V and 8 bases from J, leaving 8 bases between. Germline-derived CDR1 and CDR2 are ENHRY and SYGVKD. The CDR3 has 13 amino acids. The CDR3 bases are TGTGCCATCAGTGAGTCCAGGGTAGAGCCCCAGCATTTT. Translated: CAISESRVEPQHF.

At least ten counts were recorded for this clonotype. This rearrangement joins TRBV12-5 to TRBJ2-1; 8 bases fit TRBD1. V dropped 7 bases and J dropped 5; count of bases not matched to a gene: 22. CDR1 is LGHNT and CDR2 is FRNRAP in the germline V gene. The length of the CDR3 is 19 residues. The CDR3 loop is CASALGQGGTWFLNNEQFF. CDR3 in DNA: TGTGCTAGTGCTCTAGGACAGGGTGGGACCTGGTTTCTAAACAATGAGCAGTTCTTC.

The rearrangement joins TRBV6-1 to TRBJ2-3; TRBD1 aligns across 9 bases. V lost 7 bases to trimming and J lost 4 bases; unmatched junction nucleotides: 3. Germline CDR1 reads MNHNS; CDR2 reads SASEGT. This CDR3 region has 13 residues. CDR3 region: CASKQGAADTQYF. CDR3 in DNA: TGTGCCAGCAAACAGGGGGCCGCAGATACGCAGTATTTT.

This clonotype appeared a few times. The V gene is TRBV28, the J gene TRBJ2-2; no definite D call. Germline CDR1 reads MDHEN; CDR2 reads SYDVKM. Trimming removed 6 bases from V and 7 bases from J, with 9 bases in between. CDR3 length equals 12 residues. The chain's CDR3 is CASRDLNGELFF. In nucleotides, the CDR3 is TGTGCCAGCAGAGATTTGAACGGGGAGCTGTTTTTT.

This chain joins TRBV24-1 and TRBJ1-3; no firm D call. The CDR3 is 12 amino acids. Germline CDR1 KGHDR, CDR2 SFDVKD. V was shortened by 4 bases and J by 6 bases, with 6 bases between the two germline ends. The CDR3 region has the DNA TGTGCCACCAGTGACCCGACAAACACCATATATTTT. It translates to CATSDPTNTIYF.

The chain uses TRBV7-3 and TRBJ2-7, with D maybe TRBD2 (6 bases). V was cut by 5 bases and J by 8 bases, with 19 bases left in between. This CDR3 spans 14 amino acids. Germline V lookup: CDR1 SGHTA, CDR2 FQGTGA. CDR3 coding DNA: TGTGCCAGCAGCCTCAATCGGGACTCCCGCAAGCAGTACTTC. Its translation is CASSLNRDSRKQYF.

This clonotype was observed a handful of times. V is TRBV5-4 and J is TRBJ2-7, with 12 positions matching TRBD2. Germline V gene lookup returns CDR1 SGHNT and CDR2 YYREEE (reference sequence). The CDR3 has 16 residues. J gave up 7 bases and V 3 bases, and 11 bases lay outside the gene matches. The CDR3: CASSSTTSGGSLEQYF. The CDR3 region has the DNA TGTGCCAGCAGCTCGACTACTAGCGGGGGGTCTCTGGAGCAGTACTTC.

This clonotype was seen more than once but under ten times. CDR3 nucleotide sequence: TGCAGCAGTAAGAAGGGCGGCACAGATACGCAGTATTTT. Its translation is CSSKKGGTDTQYF. The chain links TRBV29-1 to TRBJ2-3; D remains unclear. This CDR3 contains 13 residues. V lost 8 bases to trimming and J lost 1 base, with 13 bases between them. Germline V gene data show CDR1 as SQVTM and CDR2 as ANQGSEA.

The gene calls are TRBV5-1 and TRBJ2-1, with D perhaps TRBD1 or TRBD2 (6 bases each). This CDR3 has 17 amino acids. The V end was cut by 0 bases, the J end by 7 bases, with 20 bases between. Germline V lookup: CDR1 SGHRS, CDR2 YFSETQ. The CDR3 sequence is CASSLAAYSGGGNEQFF. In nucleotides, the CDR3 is TGCGCCAGCAGCTTGGCCGCATACTCCGGAGGGGGGAATGAGCAGTTCTTC. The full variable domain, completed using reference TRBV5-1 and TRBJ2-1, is KAGVTQTPRYLIKTRGQQVTLSCSPISGHRSVSWYQQTPGQGLQFLFEYFSETQRNKGNFPGRFSGRQFSNSRSEMNVSTLELGDSALYLCASSLAAYSGGGNEQFFGPGTRLTVL.

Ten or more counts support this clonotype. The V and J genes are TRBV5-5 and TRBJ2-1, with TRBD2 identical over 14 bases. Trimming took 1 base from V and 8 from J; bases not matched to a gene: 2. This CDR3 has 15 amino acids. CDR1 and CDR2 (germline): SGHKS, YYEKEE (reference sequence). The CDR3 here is CASSLRLAGGYEQFF. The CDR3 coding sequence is TGTGCCAGCAGCTTGAGACTAGCGGGAGGGTATGAGCAGTTCTTC.

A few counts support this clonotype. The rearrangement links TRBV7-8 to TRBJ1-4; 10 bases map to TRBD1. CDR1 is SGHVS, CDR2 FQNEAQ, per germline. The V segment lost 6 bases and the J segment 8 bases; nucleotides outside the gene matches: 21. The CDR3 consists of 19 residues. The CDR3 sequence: CASRRMYSGTGAAGEKLFF. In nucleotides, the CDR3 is TGTGCCAGCAGAAGGATGTACTCCGGGACAGGGGCTGCAGGGGAAAAACTGTTTTTT. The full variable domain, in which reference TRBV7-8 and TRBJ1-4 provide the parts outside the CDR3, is GAGVSQSPRYKVAKRGQDVALRCDPISGHVSLFWYQQALGQGPEFLTYFQNEAQLDKSGLPSDRFFAERPEGSVSTLKIQRTQQEDSAVYLCASRRMYSGTGAAGEKLFFGSGTQLSVL.

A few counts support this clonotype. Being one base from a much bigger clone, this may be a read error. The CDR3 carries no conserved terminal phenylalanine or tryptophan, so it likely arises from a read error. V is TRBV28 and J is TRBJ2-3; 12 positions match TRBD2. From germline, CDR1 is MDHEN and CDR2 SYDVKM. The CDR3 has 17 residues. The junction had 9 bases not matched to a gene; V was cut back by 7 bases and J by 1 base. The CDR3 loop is CASTSSGRAPGTDTQYL. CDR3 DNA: TGTGCCAGCACCTCTAGCGGGAGGGCCCCTGGCACAGATACGCAGTATTTG.

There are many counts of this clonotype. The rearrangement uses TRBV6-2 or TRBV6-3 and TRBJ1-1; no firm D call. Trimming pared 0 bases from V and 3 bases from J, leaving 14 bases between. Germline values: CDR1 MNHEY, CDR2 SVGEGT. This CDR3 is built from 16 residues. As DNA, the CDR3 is TGTGCCAGCAGTTACTCGAGTGTCTGGGGTTACACTGAAGCTTTCTTT. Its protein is CASSYSSVWGYTEAFF.

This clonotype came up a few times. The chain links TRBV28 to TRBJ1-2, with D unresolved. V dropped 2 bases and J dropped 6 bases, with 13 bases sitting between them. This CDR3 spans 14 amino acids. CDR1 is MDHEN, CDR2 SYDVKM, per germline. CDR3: CASSLPPGKDGYTF. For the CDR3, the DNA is TGTGCCAGCAGTTTACCCCCGGGGAAGGATGGCTACACCTTC.

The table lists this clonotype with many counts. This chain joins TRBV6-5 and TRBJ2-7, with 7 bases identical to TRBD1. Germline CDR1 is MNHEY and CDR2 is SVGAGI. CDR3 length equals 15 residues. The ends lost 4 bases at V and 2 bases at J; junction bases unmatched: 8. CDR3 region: CASSSRQGTPYEQYF. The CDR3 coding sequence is TGTGCCAGCAGTTCGCGACAGGGAACGCCCTACGAGCAGTACTTC.

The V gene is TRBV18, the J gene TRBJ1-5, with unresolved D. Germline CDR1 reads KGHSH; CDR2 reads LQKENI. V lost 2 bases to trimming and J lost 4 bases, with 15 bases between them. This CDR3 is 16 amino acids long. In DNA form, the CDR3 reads TGTGCCAGCTCACCATCAGTAGGCGCCACAAATCAGCCCCAGCATTTT. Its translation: CASSPSVGATNQPQHF.

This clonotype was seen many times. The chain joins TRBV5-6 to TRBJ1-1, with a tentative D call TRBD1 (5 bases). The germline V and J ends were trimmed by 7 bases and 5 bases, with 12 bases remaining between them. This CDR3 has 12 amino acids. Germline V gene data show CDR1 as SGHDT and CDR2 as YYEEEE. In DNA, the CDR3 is TGTGCCAGCTTGGGGGGGAGTACTGAAGCTTTCTTT. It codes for CASLGGSTEAFF. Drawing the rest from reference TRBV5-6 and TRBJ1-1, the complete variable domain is DAGVTQSPTHLIKTRGQQVTLRCSPKSGHDTVSWYQQALGQGPQFIFQYYEEEERQRGNFPDRFSGHQFPNYSSELNVNALLLGDSALYLCASLGGSTEAFFGQGTRLTVV.

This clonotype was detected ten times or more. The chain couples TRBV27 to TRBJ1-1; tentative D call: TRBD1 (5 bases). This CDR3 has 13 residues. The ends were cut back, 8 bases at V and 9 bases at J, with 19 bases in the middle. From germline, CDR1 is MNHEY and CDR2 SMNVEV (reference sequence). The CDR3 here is CASGPGIRVKAFF. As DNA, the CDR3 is TGTGCCAGCGGGCCAGGGATACGGGTCAAAGCTTTCTTT.

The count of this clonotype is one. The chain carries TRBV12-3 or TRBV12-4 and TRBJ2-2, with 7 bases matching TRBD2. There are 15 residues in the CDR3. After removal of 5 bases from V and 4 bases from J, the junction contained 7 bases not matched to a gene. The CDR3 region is CASSLVVAGTGELFF. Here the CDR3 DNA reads TGTGCCAGCAGTCTCGTGGTAGCGGGCACCGGGGAGCTGTTTTTT.

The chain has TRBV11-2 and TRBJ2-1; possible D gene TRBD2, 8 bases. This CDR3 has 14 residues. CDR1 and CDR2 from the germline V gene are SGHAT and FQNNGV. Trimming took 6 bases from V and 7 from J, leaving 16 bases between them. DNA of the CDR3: TGTGCCAGCAGGGGCGGGAGGACAGGTAATGAGCAGTTCTTC. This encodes CASRGGRTGNEQFF.

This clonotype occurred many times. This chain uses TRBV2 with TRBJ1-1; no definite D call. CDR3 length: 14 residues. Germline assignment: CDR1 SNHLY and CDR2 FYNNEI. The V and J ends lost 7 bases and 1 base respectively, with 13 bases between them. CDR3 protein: CASTAYFGNTEAFF. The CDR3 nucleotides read TGTGCCAGCACCGCCTATTTTGGGAACACTGAAGCTTTCTTT.

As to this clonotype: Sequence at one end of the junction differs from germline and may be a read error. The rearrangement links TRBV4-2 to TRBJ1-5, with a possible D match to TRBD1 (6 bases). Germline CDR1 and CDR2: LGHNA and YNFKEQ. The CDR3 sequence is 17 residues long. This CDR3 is CASSQDQFGTRNQPQHF. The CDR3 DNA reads TGCGCCAGCAGCCAAGATCAATTTGGGACACGCAATCAGCCCCAGCATTTT.

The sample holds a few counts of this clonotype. The CDR3 sequence is CSSLGAGTGELFF. The DNA for the CDR3 is TGCAGCTCCCTCGGGGCAGGCACCGGGGAGCTGTTTTTT. V gene TRBV20-1 combines with J gene TRBJ2-2; D tentatively fits TRBD1 or TRBD2 (5 bases each). Looked up from germline, CDR1 is DFQATT and CDR2 is SNEGSKA (reference sequence). CDR3 length: 13 amino acids.